The sequence of this TCR beta chain was determined in a study of neoadjuvant anti-PD-1 for oral cavity cancer. In the study overall: Around day 43, patients without progression received a fourth nivolumab dose before surgery. General study results and limits: Only three patients per response group were TCR-analyzed; validation needed.

The sample's time point: after neoadjuvant nivolumab, at surgical resection. These newly diagnosed stage II-IVA oral cavity squamous cell carcinoma patients had no prior systemic or radiation treatment. These oral cavity squamous cell carcinomas were HPV-negative and locally advanced. The method was immunoSEQ multiplex PCR; TCRdb's version includes in-frame clones alone and lacks a portion of them. The table records approximately 68,000 clones, around 85% of them present only once. The CDR3 covers 12 residues. V was trimmed by 9 bases and J by 2 bases, leaving 9 bases between them. CDR1 and CDR2 from the germline V gene are SNHLY and FYNNEI. On this clone: Its target is not known.

This chain connects TRBV2 to TRBJ2-3; D unclear. This receptor was identified in a person between 40 and 85 years old with oral cavity squamous cell carcinoma. The source was PBMCs, collected after nivolumab (anti-PD-1) treatment. In nucleotides, the CDR3 is TGTGCCAGTTCGGAGCACACAGATACGCAGTATTTT. Encoded protein: CASSEHTDTQYF.